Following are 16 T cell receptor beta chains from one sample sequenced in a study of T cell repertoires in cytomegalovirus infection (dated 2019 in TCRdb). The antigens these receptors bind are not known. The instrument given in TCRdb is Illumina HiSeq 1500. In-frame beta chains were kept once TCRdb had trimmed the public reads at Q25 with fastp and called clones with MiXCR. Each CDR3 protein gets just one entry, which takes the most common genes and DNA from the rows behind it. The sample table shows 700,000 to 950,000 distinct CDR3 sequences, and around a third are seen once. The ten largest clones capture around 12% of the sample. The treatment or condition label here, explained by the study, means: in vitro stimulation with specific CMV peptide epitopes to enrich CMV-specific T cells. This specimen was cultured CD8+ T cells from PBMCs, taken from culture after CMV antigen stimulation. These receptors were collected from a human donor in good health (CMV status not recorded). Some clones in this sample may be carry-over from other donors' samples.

CDR3 sequence reads: CASSYSKRAEPYGYTF. The CDR3, as DNA: TGTGCCAGCAGTTACTCGAAAAGGGCGGAGCCTTATGGCTACACCTTC. The chain uses TRBV6-2 or TRBV6-3 and TRBJ1-2; no clear D gene. The CDR3 loop spans 16 amino acids. Germline loops: CDR1 MNHEY, CDR2 SVGEGT. The V end lost 0 bases, the J end lost 5 bases, and 16 bases lay between the germline ends.

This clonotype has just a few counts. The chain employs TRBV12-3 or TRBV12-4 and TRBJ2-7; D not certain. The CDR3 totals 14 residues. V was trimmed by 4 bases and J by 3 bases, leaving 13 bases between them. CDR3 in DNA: TGTGCCAGCAGTTCAGTTGAACTTTTCTACGAGCAGTACTTC. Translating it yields CASSSVELFYEQYF.

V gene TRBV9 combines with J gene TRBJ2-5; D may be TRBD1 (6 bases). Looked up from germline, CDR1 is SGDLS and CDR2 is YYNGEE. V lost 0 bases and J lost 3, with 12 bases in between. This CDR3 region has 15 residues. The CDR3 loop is CASSVDGDTEETQYF. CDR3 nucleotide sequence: TGTGCCAGCAGCGTAGATGGGGACACGGAAGAGACCCAGTACTTC.

The DNA of the CDR3 is TGTGCCAGCACCCGGACTGCCAATGAGCAGTTCTTC. Amino acid sequence: CASTRTANEQFF. The genes are TRBV2 and TRBJ2-1; maybe TRBD2 (5 bases). Germline-derived CDR1 and CDR2 are SNHLY and FYNNEI. V was clipped by 7 bases and J by 6 bases, with 10 bases between them. The CDR3 runs 12 residues.

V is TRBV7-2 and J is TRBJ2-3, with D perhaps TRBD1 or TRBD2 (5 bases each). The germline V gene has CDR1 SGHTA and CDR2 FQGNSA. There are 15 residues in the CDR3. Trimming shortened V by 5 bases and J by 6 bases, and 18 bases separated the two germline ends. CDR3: CASSPRGRVRDTQYF. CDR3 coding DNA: TGTGCCAGCAGCCCTCGGGGCAGGGTCCGGGATACGCAGTATTTT. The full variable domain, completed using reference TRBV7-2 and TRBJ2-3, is GAGVSQSPSNKVTEKGKDVELRCDPISGHTALYWYRQSLGQGLEFLIYFQGNSAPDKSGLPSDRFSAERTGGSVSTLTIQRTQQEDSAVYLCASSPRGRVRDTQYFGPGTRLTVL.

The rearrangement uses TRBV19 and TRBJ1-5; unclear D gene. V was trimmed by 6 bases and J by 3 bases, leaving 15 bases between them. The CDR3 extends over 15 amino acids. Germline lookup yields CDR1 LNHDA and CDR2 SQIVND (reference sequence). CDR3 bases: TGTGCCAGTAGCAAGGTTGTAGGACCCAATCAGCCCCAGCATTTT. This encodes CASSKVVGPNQPQHF.

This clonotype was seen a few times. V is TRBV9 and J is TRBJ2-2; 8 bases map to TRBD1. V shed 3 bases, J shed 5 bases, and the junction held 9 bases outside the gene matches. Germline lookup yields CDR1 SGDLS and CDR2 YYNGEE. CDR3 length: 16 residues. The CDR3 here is CASSARDRWETGELFF. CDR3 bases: TGTGCCAGCAGCGCCCGGGACAGGTGGGAAACCGGGGAGCTGTTTTTT. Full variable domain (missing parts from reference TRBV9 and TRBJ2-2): DSGVTQTPKHLITATGQRVTLRCSPRSGDLSVYWYQQSLDQGLQFLIQYYNGEERAKGNILERFSAQQFPDLHSELNLSSLELGDSALYFCASSARDRWETGELFFGEGSRLTVL.

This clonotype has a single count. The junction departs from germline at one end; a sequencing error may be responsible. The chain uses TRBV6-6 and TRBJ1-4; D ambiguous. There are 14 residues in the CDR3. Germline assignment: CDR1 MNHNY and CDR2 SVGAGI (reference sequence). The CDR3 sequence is CTSSDTGRTEKLFF. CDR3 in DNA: TGTACCAGCAGTGACACCGGACGGACTGAAAAACTGTTTTTT.

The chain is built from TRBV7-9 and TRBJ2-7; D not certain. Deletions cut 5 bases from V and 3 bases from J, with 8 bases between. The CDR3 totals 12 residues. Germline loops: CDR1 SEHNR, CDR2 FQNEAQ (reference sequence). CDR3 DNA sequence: TGTGCCAGCAGCCGAAAAATCTACGAGCAGTACTTC. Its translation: CASSRKIYEQYF.

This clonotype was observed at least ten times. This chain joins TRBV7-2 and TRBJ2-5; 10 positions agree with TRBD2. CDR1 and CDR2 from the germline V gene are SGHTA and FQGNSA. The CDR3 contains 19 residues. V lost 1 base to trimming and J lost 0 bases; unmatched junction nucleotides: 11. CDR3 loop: CASSLGGASGGPYQETQYF. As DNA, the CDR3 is TGTGCCAGCAGCTTAGGGGGGGCTAGCGGGGGCCCGTACCAAGAGACCCAGTACTTC.

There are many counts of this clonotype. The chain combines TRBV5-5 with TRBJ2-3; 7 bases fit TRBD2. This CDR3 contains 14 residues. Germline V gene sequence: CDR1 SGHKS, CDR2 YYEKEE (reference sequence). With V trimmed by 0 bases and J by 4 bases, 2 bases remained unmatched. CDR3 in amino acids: CASSLERGADTQYF. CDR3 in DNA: TGTGCCAGCAGCTTGGAGCGGGGTGCAGATACGCAGTATTTT.

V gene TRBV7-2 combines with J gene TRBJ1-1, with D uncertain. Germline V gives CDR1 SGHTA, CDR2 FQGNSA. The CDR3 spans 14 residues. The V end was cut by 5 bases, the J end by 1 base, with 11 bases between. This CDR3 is CASSRKRENTEAFF. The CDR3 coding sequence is TGTGCCAGCAGCCGGAAGAGGGAGAACACTGAAGCTTTCTTT.

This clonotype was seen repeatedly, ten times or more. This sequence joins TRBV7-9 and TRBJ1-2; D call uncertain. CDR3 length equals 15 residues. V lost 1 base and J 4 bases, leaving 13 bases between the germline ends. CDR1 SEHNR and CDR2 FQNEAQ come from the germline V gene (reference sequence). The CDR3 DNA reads TGTGCCAGCAGCTTAGAAGACCGACCCCTCTATGGCTACACCTTC. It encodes CASSLEDRPLYGYTF.

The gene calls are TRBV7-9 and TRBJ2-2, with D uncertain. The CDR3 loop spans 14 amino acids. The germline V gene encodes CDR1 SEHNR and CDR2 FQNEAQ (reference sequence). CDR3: CATDPPSNTGELFF. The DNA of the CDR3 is TGTGCGACCGACCCGCCTTCGAACACCGGGGAGCTGTTTTTT.

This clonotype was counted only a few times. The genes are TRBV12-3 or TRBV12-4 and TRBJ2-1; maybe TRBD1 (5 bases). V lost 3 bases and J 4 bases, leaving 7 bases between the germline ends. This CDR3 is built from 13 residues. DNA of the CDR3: TGTGCCAGCAGTTTTGGGGCGTACAATGAGCAGTTCTTC. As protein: CASSFGAYNEQFF.

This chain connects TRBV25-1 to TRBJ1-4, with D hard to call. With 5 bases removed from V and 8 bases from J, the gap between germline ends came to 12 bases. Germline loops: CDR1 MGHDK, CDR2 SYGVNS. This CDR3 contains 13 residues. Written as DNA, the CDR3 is TGTGCCAGCAGTACCAACCTTGGGGAAAAACTGTTTTTT. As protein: CASSTNLGEKLFF. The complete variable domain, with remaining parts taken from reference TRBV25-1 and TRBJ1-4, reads EADIYQTPRYLVIGTGKKITLECSQTMGHDKMYWYQQDPGMELHLIHYSYGVNSTEKGDLSSESTVSRIRTEHFPLTLESARPSHTSQYLCASSTNLGEKLFFGSGTQLSVL.